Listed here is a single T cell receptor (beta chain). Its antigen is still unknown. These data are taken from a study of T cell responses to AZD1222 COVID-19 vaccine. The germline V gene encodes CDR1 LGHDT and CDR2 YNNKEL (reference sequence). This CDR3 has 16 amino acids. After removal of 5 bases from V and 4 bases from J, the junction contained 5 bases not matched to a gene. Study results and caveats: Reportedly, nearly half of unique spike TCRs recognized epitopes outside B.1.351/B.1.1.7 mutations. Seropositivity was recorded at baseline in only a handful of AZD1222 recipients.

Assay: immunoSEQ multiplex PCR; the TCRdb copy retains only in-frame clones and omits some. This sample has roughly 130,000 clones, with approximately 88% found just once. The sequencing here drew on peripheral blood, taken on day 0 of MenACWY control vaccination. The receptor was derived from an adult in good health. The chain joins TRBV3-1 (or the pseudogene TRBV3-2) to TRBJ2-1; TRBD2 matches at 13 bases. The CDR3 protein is CASSYGTSGNYNEQFF. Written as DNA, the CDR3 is TGTGCCAGCAGCTACGGGACTAGCGGGAATTACAATGAGCAGTTCTTC.